This passage covers 30 T cell receptor beta chains from one sample sequenced in a study of CXCR3-negative and CXCR3-positive naive CD8 T cells (dated by TCRdb to the late 2010s). Broad study findings and their caveats: TRB CDR3s from CXCR3-positive naive cells showed higher hydrophobicity (lower Kidera factor 4), lower energy, and higher strength and volume indices than CXCR3-negative naive cells.

The instrument given in TCRdb is NextSeq 550. The Human TCR Profiling Kit (MiLaboratory) was used to prepare UMI-labeled 5' RACE TRB cDNA libraries. After reprocessing by TCRdb, each CDR3 protein sequence is one entry, and no DNA is given. This sample's table has entries for about 60,000 distinct CDR3 sequences. The ten largest make up about 0.78% of the sample. No antigens are known for them. The sequencing input was naive CXCR3+ CD8+ T cells from blood. The cell subset or site label for this specimen denotes: CD45RO-CCR7+CD27+CD95- naive CD8+ T cells expressing CXCR3 (TNR3+). The source of these receptors is a human donor in good health. Some clones in this sample may be carry-over from other donors' samples.

The J gene is TRBJ2-7, the V gene TRBV7-3; the TRBD1 assignment by TCRdb is unverifiable without DNA. The germline gives CDR1 SGHTA, CDR2 FQGTGA. The CDR3 is 15 residues long. This CDR3 reads CASSTGGGRGNEQYF.

The chain combines TRBV6-2 or TRBV6-3 with TRBJ2-5; TCRdb lists TRBD2, though no DNA is available to test this call. CDR3 length equals 16 residues. Germline values: CDR1 MNHEY, CDR2 SVGEGT. The CDR3 spells CASTLPMASPQETQYF.

The CDR3 here is CSVERSDNYGYTF. V and J are TRBV29-1 and TRBJ1-2. The CDR3 totals 13 residues. Germline V CDR1 and CDR2: SQVTM, ANQGSEA.

The V call is TRBV6-4, the J call TRBJ2-1; TCRdb's D call of TRBD1 is untestable without DNA. Per germline, CDR1 MRHNA and CDR2 SNTAGT. The CDR3 sequence is 13 residues long. The CDR3 region is CARGPTAYNEQFF.

The chain couples TRBV29-1 to TRBJ2-1. The germline V gene encodes CDR1 SQVTM and CDR2 ANQGSEA. The CDR3 has 12 amino acids. CDR3 sequence: CSVVPRSNEQFF.

The V call is TRBV4-3, the J call TRBJ2-7; the D call from TCRdb, TRBD1, cannot be confirmed without DNA. Germline CDR1 LGHNA, CDR2 YSLEER. The CDR3 consists of 15 residues. This CDR3 reads CASSQETGLSYEQYF.

This sequence joins TRBV18 and TRBJ1-1; TCRdb proposes TRBD1, but this gene call is untestable without DNA. Looked up from germline, CDR1 is KGHSH and CDR2 is LQKENI. This CDR3 is 13 amino acids long. The chain's CDR3 is CASNGGANTEAFF.

The rearrangement links TRBV4-3 to TRBJ1-4. The CDR3 loop spans 15 amino acids. Germline V gene data show CDR1 as LGHNA and CDR2 as YSLEER. The CDR3 protein is CASSQEVSTNEKLFF.

This chain links TRBV7-2 with TRBJ2-5; TCRdb's assignment of TRBD1 cannot be checked, as there is no DNA. Germline-derived CDR1 and CDR2 are SGHTA and FQGNSA. The CDR3 is 13 residues long. CDR3 loop: CASRPTGEETQYF. The variable domain in full, with the rest retrieved from reference TRBV7-2 and TRBJ2-5, is GAGVSQSPSNKVTEKGKDVELRCDPISGHTALYWYRQSLGQGLEFLIYFQGNSAPDKSGLPSDRFSAERTGGSVSTLTIQRTQQEDSAVYLCASRPTGEETQYFGPGTRLLVL.

This chain links TRBV20-1 with TRBJ2-7; there is no DNA to check the TCRdb D call of TRBD1. Per germline, CDR1 DFQATT and CDR2 SNEGSKA (reference sequence). The CDR3 has 14 amino acids. CDR3 protein: CTAPTGSRWYEQYF.

CDR3 in amino acids: CASSLVRAGEYNEQFF. The rearrangement uses TRBV11-2 and TRBJ2-1; the TCRdb D gene call, TRBD2, has no DNA to confirm it. CDR3 length: 16 amino acids. Germline V lookup: CDR1 SGHAT, CDR2 FQNNGV.

This chain connects TRBV4-3 to TRBJ2-2; TCRdb reports TRBD2, a call that lacks DNA to check it against. The CDR3 sequence is 17 residues long. Germline assignment: CDR1 LGHNA and CDR2 YSLEER. The CDR3 protein is CASSQVRLPSNTGELFF.

The chain is built from TRBV25-1 and TRBJ2-1; with no DNA, the TCRdb D assignment of TRBD1 cannot be verified. Germline CDR1 is MGHDK and CDR2 is SYGVNS. The length of the CDR3 is 14 residues. This CDR3 is CASRRTGDYNEQFF. Supplemented by reference TRBV25-1 and TRBJ2-1, the full variable domain reads EADIYQTPRYLVIGTGKKITLECSQTMGHDKMYWYQQDPGMELHLIHYSYGVNSTEKGDLSSESTVSRIRTEHFPLTLESARPSHTSQYLCASRRTGDYNEQFFGPGTRLTVL.

The chain employs TRBV12-3 or TRBV12-4 and TRBJ2-3; no DNA is available, so the TRBD1 call from TCRdb remains unchecked. The length of the CDR3 is 15 residues. CDR3 loop: CASTPGWTVTDTQYF.

The rearrangement uses TRBV7-6 and TRBJ2-7; checking the TCRdb D call of TRBD2 is not possible without DNA. The CDR3 extends over 13 amino acids. Germline V gene data show CDR1 as SGHVS and CDR2 as FNYEAQ. CDR3 protein: CASSFSEAYEQYF.

V is TRBV11-2 and J is TRBJ2-2; the TRBD1 assignment by TCRdb is unverifiable without DNA. The CDR3 has 17 residues. CDR1 and CDR2 from the germline V gene are SGHAT and FQNNGV. CDR3: CASSFPRDRANTGELFF. The full variable domain, completed using reference TRBV11-2 and TRBJ2-2, is EAGVAQSPRYKIIEKRQSVAFWCNPISGHATLYWYQQILGQGPKLLIQFQNNGVVDDSQLPKDRFSAERLKGVDSTLKIQPAKLEDSAVYLCASSFPRDRANTGELFFGEGSRLTVL.

The CDR3: CSVEDRRGFNEKLFF. The gene calls are TRBV29-1 and TRBJ1-4. This CDR3 spans 15 amino acids. CDR1 is SQVTM and CDR2 is ANQGSEA in the germline V gene.

The V and J genes are TRBV20-1 and TRBJ2-5. The germline CDR1 and CDR2 sequences are DFQATT and SNEGSKA (reference sequence). The CDR3 is 15 amino acids. The CDR3 here is CSARDLLAGLETQYF.

This chain joins TRBV4-3 and TRBJ2-2. In germline, CDR1 is LGHNA, CDR2 YSLEER. CDR3 length: 12 residues. This chain's CDR3 is CASSPYTGELFF.

V is TRBV5-1 and J is TRBJ2-7; the D call from TCRdb, TRBD1, cannot be confirmed without DNA. The germline V gene encodes CDR1 SGHRS and CDR2 YFSETQ. The CDR3 is made up of 15 amino acids. CDR3 in amino acids: CASSLATTGDYEQYF.

The chain links TRBV6-6 to TRBJ2-7; there is no DNA to check the TCRdb D call of TRBD1. The V gene's germline CDR1 is MNHNY and CDR2 SVGAGI (reference sequence). The CDR3 sequence is 17 residues long. The CDR3 sequence: CASSYSYTRGVSYEQYF.

The chain uses TRBV20-1 and TRBJ2-1; checking the TCRdb D call of TRBD1 is not possible without DNA. The germline V gene has CDR1 DFQATT and CDR2 SNEGSKA (reference sequence). This CDR3 region has 15 residues. CDR3 amino acids: CSAPSALGNYNEQFF.

This chain joins TRBV11-2 and TRBJ2-7; TCRdb's D gene call, TRBD1, goes unchecked for lack of DNA. The CDR3 contains 12 residues. Germline V lookup: CDR1 SGHAT, CDR2 FQNNGV. The CDR3 protein is CASSQNRGEQYF.

The V and J genes are TRBV20-1 and TRBJ2-1; the D call of TRBD2 rests on TCRdb alone, since no DNA is present to check it. This CDR3 is built from 15 residues. The V gene's germline CDR1 is DFQATT and CDR2 SNEGSKA (reference sequence). CDR3 region: CSARVPRGGNNEQFF.

The J gene is TRBJ2-2, the V gene TRBV20-1; the TCRdb D gene call, TRBD2, has no DNA to confirm it. This CDR3 is built from 14 residues. The germline V gene encodes CDR1 DFQATT and CDR2 SNEGSKA (reference sequence). The CDR3 sequence is CSARTSGDTGELFF.

This rearrangement joins TRBV28 to TRBJ2-1. Germline V gives CDR1 MDHEN, CDR2 SYDVKM. The CDR3 is 15 amino acids. This CDR3 is CASKPLGSSYNEQFF.

J is TRBJ2-3 and V is TRBV7-8; TCRdb picks TRBD1, but there is no DNA to check that call. CDR3 length: 15 residues. Germline loops: CDR1 SGHVS, CDR2 FQNEAQ. The CDR3 spells CASSLGGASTDTQYF. The complete variable domain, with remaining parts taken from reference TRBV7-8 and TRBJ2-3, reads GAGVSQSPRYKVAKRGQDVALRCDPISGHVSLFWYQQALGQGPEFLTYFQNEAQLDKSGLPSDRFFAERPEGSVSTLKIQRTQQEDSAVYLCASSLGGASTDTQYFGPGTRLTVL.

The chain employs TRBV5-1 and TRBJ2-1; the TCRdb call, TRBD1, lacks DNA for checking. Germline V CDR1 and CDR2: SGHRS, YFSETQ. The CDR3 is 14 residues long. This CDR3 reads CASSYGTGNNEQFF.

This chain uses TRBV28 with TRBJ1-1; the TCRdb D gene call, TRBD1, has no DNA to confirm it. The germline V gene has CDR1 MDHEN and CDR2 SYDVKM. The CDR3 consists of 15 residues. The CDR3 is CASSPGHKLNTEAFF.

The rearrangement uses TRBV7-2 and TRBJ1-4. Germline V gene lookup returns CDR1 SGHTA and CDR2 FQGNSA. There are 15 residues in the CDR3. CDR3 residues: CASSLVPGLGEKLFF.